This TCR beta chain comes out of a study of CD8+ T cells in alopecia areata. Overall study: Twice a day, 5 to 10 mg of oral tofacitinib was administered to treated patients. For 6 to 18 months, tofacitinib was taken, and 6 months off drug followed.

Study-wide points: Clonality exceeded that of normal scalp in lesional scalp, most notably in alopecia totalis/universalis.

This clone occurred a few times. Antigen: not known. This CDR3 spans 13 amino acids. RNA extraction was followed by reverse transcription into cDNA, which acted as the sequencing template. The table came from immunoSEQ multiplex PCR; TCRdb's copy has only in-frame clones and leaves some out. The sample lists fewer than 250,000 clones, 50% to 60% seen once, with 0.45% in the top ten. Specimen: CD4+ T cells sorted from blood, collected at week 0. This sequence was found in a human donor with alopecia areata. The V and J genes are TRBV21-1 and TRBJ2-4; TRBD2, as called in the table, went unchecked against the DNA. TRBV21-1 is tagged as a pseudogene. CDR3 nucleotide sequence: TGTGCCAGCAGCCCAGTCGGGGAAAACATTCAGTACTTC. Protein sequence: CASSPVGENIQYF.